Listed below are T cell receptor beta chains from one sample, sequenced in a study of post-analysis software for immune sequencing data. MiXCR, run by TCRdb on the PCR reads, gives a single entry per CDR3 protein. Here the sample spans about 680,000 distinct CDR3 sequences, more than 50% being singletons. Sequencing was done on a sample of blood. Source of these receptors: a girl aged 2-10 years with multiple sclerosis. Both conserved end residues are part of each CDR3. A D gene is named only where the DNA matches it firmly. Size tells how often a clone was seen (once, few, many) or the class of an expanded clone, and some rows leave it out.

v_call	d_call	j_call	clone_size	cdr3_nt	cdr3_aa
TRBV11-2	NA	TRBJ2-1	NA	TGTGCCAGCAGCGCACGACAGGTTATAGAGCAGTTCTTC	CASSARQVIEQFF
TRBV7-4	NA	TRBJ2-7	NA	TGTGCCAGCAGCTTAGCGGGGGAGCTATACGAGCAGTACTTC	CASSLAGELYEQYF
TRBV20-1	NA	TRBJ2-7	NA	TGCAGTGCTAGCGGAACCGGGACTCGCTCCTACAATGAGCAGTACTTC	CSASGTGTRSYNEQYF
TRBV5-1	TRBD2	TRBJ2-5	NA	TGCGCCAGCAGCTTGGCGACTAGCGGGGCCCAAGAGACCCAGTACTTC	CASSLATSGAQETQYF
TRBV9	NA	TRBJ1-2	few	TGTGCCAGCGGATCCCCTGACCAGGGGTATGGCTACACCTTC	CASGSPDQGYGYTF
TRBV7-3	NA	TRBJ2-1	NA	TGTGCCAGCAGCAAGGGACCGGGCAATGAGCAGTTCTTC	CASSKGPGNEQFF
TRBV9	NA	TRBJ2-1	few	TGTGCCAGCAGCGTAGGAGTGTCCTACAATGAGCAGTTCTTC	CASSVGVSYNEQFF
TRBV6-1	NA	TRBJ2-3	few	TGTGCCAGCAGACCCACTAACACAGATACGCAGTATTTT	CASRPTNTDTQYF
TRBV29-1	TRBD1	TRBJ2-5	NA	TGCAGCGTTGAAAAGGGGGCTAGGGAGACCCAGTACTTC	CSVEKGARETQYF
TRBV6-5	TRBD1	TRBJ2-7	NA	TGTGCCAGCAGTTACGACACCGGGACAGGGACCTACGAGCAGTACTTC	CASSYDTGTGTYEQYF
TRBV7-9	NA	TRBJ1-2	few	TGTGCCAGCGGACTACCCGGTGCGGTCTATGGCTACACCTTC	CASGLPGAVYGYTF
TRBV12-3/TRBV12-4	TRBD2	TRBJ2-3	NA	TGTGCCAGCAGTGTAGCGGGACCCTTAGATACGCAGTATTTT	CASSVAGPLDTQYF
TRBV14	TRBD2	TRBJ2-1	NA	TGTGCCAGCAGCCTCAAATTTGGCGGGAGGGTTCGCTATGGGCAGTTCTTC	CASSLKFGGRVRYGQFF
TRBV6-1	NA	TRBJ2-1	NA	TGTGCCAGCAGTGCTAATAGGAATGAGCAGTTCTTC	CASSANRNEQFF
TRBV10-3	NA	TRBJ2-5	few	TGTGCCATCAGTGGGAGCCAAGACGAGACCCAGTACTTC	CAISGSQDETQYF
TRBV27	NA	TRBJ2-7	once	TGTGCCAGCAAGGGCTCCCTTTTACCCTACGAGCAGTACTTC	CASKGSLLPYEQYF
TRBV7-2	TRBD2	TRBJ2-5	NA	TGTGCCAGCAGCTTAGCGGCGGGGGGCGAGACCCAGTACTTC	CASSLAAGGETQYF
TRBV9	NA	TRBJ2-3	NA	TGTGCCAGCAGCGTAGACCAGCGGAGCACAGATACGCAGTATTTT	CASSVDQRSTDTQYF
TRBV29-1	NA	TRBJ1-1	few	TGCAGCGTTCGGTGGGAATTGGACACTGAAGCTTTCTTT	CSVRWELDTEAFF
TRBV5-1	NA	TRBJ2-5	NA	TGCGCCAGCAGCCCGACCCCCAGTCAAGAGACCCAGTACTTC	CASSPTPSQETQYF
TRBV20-1	TRBD1	TRBJ1-2	few	TGCAGTGCTATCGGACAGGATAACTATGGCTACACCTTC	CSAIGQDNYGYTF
TRBV6-5	NA	TRBJ2-1	NA	TGTGCCAGCAGCTACGACGCCCGAGGGCATGAGCAGTTCTTC	CASSYDARGHEQFF
TRBV5-1	TRBD1	TRBJ2-7	NA	TGCGCCAGCAGCTTCGGGACAGGGCGAATTGAGCAGTACTTC	CASSFGTGRIEQYF
TRBV20-1	NA	TRBJ2-5	few	TGCAGTGCTAGAGGGACTATACGAGGCATGGAGACCCAGTACTTC	CSARGTIRGMETQYF
TRBV20-1	NA	TRBJ2-1	NA	TGCAGTGCCCCACCCGAGGGGGGGAAGTTAAGCTACAATGAGCAGTTCTTC	CSAPPEGGKLSYNEQFF
TRBV25-1	TRBD1	TRBJ1-5	NA	TGTGCCAGCCCGTCCCGGGACAGGGGGCCCCAGCCCCAGCATTTT	CASPSRDRGPQPQHF
TRBV5-6	TRBD2	TRBJ2-4	few	TGTGCCAGCAGCTTGGGGACTAGGAAGAACATTCAGTACTTC	CASSLGTRKNIQYF
TRBV27	TRBD2	TRBJ2-1	NA	TGTGCCAGCAGTTTACCCCAGGGACTAGCCCGGAGTGAGCAGTTCTTC	CASSLPQGLARSEQFF
TRBV4-1	NA	TRBJ2-5	NA	TGCGCCAGCAGCCAAGAGCTGGCAGGAATAGGGACCCAGTACTTC	CASSQELAGIGTQYF
TRBV20-1	NA	TRBJ2-5	NA	TGCAGTGCTAGAGAAGACCAGGTGCTGGGGACCCAGTACTTC	CSAREDQVLGTQYF
TRBV7-9	TRBD1	TRBJ2-1	once	TGTGCCAGCAGCTTAGTATGGGGGGACAGGGGGCGAGGTGAGCAGTTCTTC	CASSLVWGDRGRGEQFF
TRBV10-3	NA	TRBJ1-1	NA	TGTGCCATCAGACAGTTCTCGGGCCCGGGCACTGAAGCTTTCTTT	CAIRQFSGPGTEAFF
TRBV7-9	TRBD1	TRBJ1-6	NA	TGTGCCAGCAGCTTCGCCGGGACAGGGGTCTCACCCCTCCACTTT	CASSFAGTGVSPLHF
TRBV4-1	NA	TRBJ2-7	NA	TGCGCCAGCAGCCAAGTGGACTTACTAGTTTACAATGAGCAGTACTTC	CASSQVDLLVYNEQYF
TRBV6-6	NA	TRBJ2-1	few	TGTGCCAGCAGTTACGAATCTACCGAGTTCTTC	CASSYESTEFF
TRBV6-1	TRBD2	TRBJ2-5	NA	TGTGCCAGCAGTGAACGGCGGGGGAAAGAGACCCAGTACTTC	CASSERRGKETQYF
TRBV7-9	TRBD1	TRBJ2-7	few	TGTGCCAGCAGCCTAACGTCCGGGACAGTCGTACCTGAGCAGTACTTC	CASSLTSGTVVPEQYF
TRBV9	NA	TRBJ2-1	NA	TGTGCCAGCAGCGGGGCGGTCGACAGCCCCCTGATGTCCTACAATGAGCAGTTCTTC	CASSGAVDSPLMSYNEQFF
TRBV12-3/TRBV12-4	NA	TRBJ1-2	few	TGTGCCAGCAGCCCAGGGTTGGGCTATGGCTACACCTTC	CASSPGLGYGYTF
TRBV5-1	TRBD1	TRBJ2-7	NA	TGCGCCAGCAGCTTGTTTGGACAGGGGCTCTCCTACGAGCAGTACTTC	CASSLFGQGLSYEQYF
TRBV18	TRBD1	TRBJ2-7	NA	TGTGCCAGCTCTCGAGGACAGGAGCCCTACGAGCAGTACTTC	CASSRGQEPYEQYF
TRBV5-1	TRBD2	TRBJ2-5	NA	TGCGCCAGCAGCATAGGGACTAGCGGGAGGGAAGAGCAGTACTTC	CASSIGTSGREEQYF
TRBV12-3/TRBV12-4	TRBD1	TRBJ2-4	NA	TGTGCCAGCAGATCCCGACAGGGGATAGCCAAAAACATTCAGTACTTC	CASRSRQGIAKNIQYF
TRBV20-1	TRBD2	TRBJ2-1	NA	TGCAGTGCTAGAGTTCGGGGGGGCCTCTCCTACAATGAGCAGTTCTTC	CSARVRGGLSYNEQFF
TRBV3-1	NA	TRBJ1-2	few	TGTGCCAGCAGCCCAACTCAATTCAATCCACAAAACTATGGCTACACCTTC	CASSPTQFNPQNYGYTF